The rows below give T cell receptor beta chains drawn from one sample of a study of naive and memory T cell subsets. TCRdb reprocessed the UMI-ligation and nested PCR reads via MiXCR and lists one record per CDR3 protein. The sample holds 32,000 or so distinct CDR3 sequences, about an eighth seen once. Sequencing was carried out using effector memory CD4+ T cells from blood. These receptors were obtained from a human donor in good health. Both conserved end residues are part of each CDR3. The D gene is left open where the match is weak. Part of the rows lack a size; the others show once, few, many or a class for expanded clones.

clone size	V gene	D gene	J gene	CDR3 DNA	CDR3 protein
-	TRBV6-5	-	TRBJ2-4	TGTGCCAGCAGCGACGCGGGGGACAGCATTCAGTACTTC	CASSDAGDSIQYF
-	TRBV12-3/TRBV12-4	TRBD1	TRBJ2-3	TGTGCCAGCACTTCCGGGACAGGGAAGGGAGTGGATACGCAGTATTTT	CASTSGTGKGVDTQYF
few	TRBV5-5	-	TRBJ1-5	TGTGCCAGCAGCTTGGATGGGGATCAGCCCCAGCATTTT	CASSLDGDQPQHF
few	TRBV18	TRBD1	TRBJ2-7	TGTGCCAGCTCACCCAAGAGACAGGGGTCGTTTGCGCAGTACTTC	CASSPKRQGSFAQYF
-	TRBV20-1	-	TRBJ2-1	TGCAGTGCTCTCGGGGGAGTAGTTTTGGACAATGAGCAGTTCTTC	CSALGGVVLDNEQFF
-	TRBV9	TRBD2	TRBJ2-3	TGTGCCAGCAGCGTAGCCCCCGCCGGGACTAGCGACCCAGATACGCAGTATTTT	CASSVAPAGTSDPDTQYF
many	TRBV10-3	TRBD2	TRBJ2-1	TGTGCCATCAGAGAGACTAGCGGGGGGTCCTACAATGAGCAGTTCTTC	CAIRETSGGSYNEQFF
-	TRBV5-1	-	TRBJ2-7	TGCGCCAGCAGCTTTATCTTCTACGAGCAGTACTTC	CASSFIFYEQYF
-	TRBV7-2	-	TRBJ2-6	TGTGCCAGCAGCCCCCGCGGGGCTGGGGCCAACGTCCTGACTTTC	CASSPRGAGANVLTF
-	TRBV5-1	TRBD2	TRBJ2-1	TGCGCCAGCAGCCCGCAGACTAGCCGACTCAATGAGCAGTTCTTC	CASSPQTSRLNEQFF
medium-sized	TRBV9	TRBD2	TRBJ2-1	TGTGCCAGCAGCGTACTAGCGGGAGCCACCTCCTACAATGAGCAGTTCTTC	CASSVLAGATSYNEQFF
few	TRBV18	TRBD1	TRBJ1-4	TGTGCCAGCTCACCGGACAGGCTGAATGAAAAACTGTTTTTT	CASSPDRLNEKLFF
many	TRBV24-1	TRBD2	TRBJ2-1	TGTGCCACTTCGACGGGACTAGCGATATACAATGAGCAGTTCTTC	CATSTGLAIYNEQFF